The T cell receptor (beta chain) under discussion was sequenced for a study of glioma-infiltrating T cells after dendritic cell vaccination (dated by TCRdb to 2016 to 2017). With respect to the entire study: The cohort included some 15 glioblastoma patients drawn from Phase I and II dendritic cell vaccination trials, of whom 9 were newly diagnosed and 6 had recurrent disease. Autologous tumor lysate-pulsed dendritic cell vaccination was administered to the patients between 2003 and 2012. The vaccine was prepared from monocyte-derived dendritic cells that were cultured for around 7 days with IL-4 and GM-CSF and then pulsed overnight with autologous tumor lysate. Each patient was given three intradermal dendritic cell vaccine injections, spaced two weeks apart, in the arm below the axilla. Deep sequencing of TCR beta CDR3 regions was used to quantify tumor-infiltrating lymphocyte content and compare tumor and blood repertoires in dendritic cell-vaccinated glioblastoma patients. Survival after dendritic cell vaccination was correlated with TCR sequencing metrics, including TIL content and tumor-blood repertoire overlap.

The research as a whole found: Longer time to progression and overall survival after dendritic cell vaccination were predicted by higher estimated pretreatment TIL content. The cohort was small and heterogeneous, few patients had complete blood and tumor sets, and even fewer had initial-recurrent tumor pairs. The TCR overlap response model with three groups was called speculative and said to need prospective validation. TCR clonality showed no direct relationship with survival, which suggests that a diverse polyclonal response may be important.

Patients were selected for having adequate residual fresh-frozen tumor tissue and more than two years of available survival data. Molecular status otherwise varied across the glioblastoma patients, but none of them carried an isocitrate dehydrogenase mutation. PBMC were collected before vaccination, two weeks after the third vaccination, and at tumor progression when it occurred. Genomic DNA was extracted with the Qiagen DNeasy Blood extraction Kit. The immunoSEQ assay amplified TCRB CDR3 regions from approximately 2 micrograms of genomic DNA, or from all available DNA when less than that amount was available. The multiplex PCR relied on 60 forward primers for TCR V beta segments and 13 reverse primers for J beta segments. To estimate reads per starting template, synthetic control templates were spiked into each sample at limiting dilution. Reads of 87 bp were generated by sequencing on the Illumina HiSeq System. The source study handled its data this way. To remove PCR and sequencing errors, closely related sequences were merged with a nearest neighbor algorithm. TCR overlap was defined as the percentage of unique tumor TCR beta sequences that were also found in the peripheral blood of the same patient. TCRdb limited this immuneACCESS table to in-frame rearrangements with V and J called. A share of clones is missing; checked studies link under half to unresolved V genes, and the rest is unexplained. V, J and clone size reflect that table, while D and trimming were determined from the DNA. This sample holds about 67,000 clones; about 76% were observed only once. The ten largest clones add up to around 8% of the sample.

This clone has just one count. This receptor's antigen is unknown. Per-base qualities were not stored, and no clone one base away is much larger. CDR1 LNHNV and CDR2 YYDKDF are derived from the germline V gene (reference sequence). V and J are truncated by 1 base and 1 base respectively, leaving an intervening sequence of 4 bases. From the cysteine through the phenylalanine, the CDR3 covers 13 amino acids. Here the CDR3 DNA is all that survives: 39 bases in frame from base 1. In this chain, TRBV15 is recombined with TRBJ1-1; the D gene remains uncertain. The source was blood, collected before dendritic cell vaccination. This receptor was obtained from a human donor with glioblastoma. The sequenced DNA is TGTGCCACCAGCAGAGTTCGGAACACTGAAGCTTTCTTT. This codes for CATSRVRNTEAFF.